Listed below are T cell receptor beta chains from one sample, sequenced in a study of blood T cell repertoires in COVID-19. The assay was immunoSEQ multiplex PCR, and TCRdb's table has in-frame clones only and misses some. The sample carries roughly 370,000 clones, about 83% recorded once. Sample: PBMCs or T cells enriched from blood (not recorded which). These receptors were collected from a woman between 45 and 65 years old who had recovered from COVID-19. The CDR3 runs from the conserved cysteine through the conserved F or W. D genes are given only for firm matches. Only some rows state a clone size, as once, few, many or a class for expanded clones.

>NA|14|TRBV18|NA|TRBJ1-2
CASSASGGSYGYTF
TGTGCCAGCTCTGCTTCGGGAGGCAGCTATGGCTACACCTTC
>NA|17|TRBV19|NA|TRBJ1-2
CASSIAGRGPSIYGYTF
TGTGCCAGTAGTATAGCGGGCAGGGGCCCTTCTATCTATGGCTACACCTTC
>TRBD1|14|TRBV5-1|NA|TRBJ2-7
CASRWGQGAYEQYF
TGCGCCAGCAGGTGGGGACAGGGGGCCTACGAGCAGTACTTC
>TRBD1|18|TRBV5-1|NA|TRBJ2-7
CASSLELMTRQGKDEQYF
TGCGCCAGCAGCTTGGAACTTATGACCCGACAGGGCAAGGACGAGCAGTACTTC
>NA|14|TRBV7-9|NA|TRBJ2-5
CASSLVSDQETQYF
TGTGCCAGCAGCTTAGTGTCCGACCAAGAGACCCAGTACTTC
>NA|12|TRBV3-1/TRBV3-2|NA|TRBJ2-1
CASSHRYNEQFF
TGTGCCAGCAGCCACCGTTACAATGAGCAGTTCTTC
>NA|14|TRBV6-5|NA|TRBJ1-6
CASSRGGHNSPLHF
TGTGCCAGCAGCCGCGGGGGCCATAATTCACCCCTCCACTTT
>NA|14|TRBV5-6|few|TRBJ1-6
CASSSYRANSPLHF
TGTGCCAGCTCCTCCTACAGGGCAAATTCACCCCTCCACTTT
>NA|16|TRBV21-1|NA|TRBJ2-7
CASSKTQAGLYYEQYF
TGTGCCAGCAGCAAAACGCAGGCAGGGTTATACTACGAGCAGTACTTC
>NA|13|TRBV7-2|NA|TRBJ1-2
CASSLEAGYGYTF
TGTGCCAGCAGCTTAGAGGCGGGCTATGGCTACACCTTC
>NA|13|TRBV18|NA|TRBJ1-1
CASSPPGAPEAFF
TGTGCCAGCTCACCACCGGGAGCCCCTGAAGCTTTCTTT
>TRBD1|14|TRBV5-4|once|TRBJ1-3
CASSLRGPGNTIYF
TGTGCCAGCAGCCTGAGGGGGCCTGGAAACACCATATATTTT
>TRBD1|21|TRBV23-1|NA|TRBJ1-6
CDKAMPDRDSPFSSYNSPLHF
TGCGACAAAGCAATGCCCGACCGGGACAGCCCTTTTTCATCCTATAATTCACCCCTCCACTTT
>NA|14|TRBV6-5|NA|TRBJ2-7
CASCKYRESGEQYF
TGTGCCAGCTGCAAATACAGGGAATCGGGCGAGCAGTACTTC
>TRBD1|17|TRBV18|NA|TRBJ2-2
CASAPQGQEVSTGELFF
TGTGCCAGCGCGCCACAGGGGCAAGAGGTTAGCACCGGGGAGCTGTTTTTT
>NA|14|TRBV11-2|NA|TRBJ2-2
CASSLNLAPGELFF
TGTGCCAGCAGCTTAAACCTAGCGCCCGGGGAGCTGTTTTTT
>TRBD1|17|TRBV7-2|NA|TRBJ1-3
CASSYMGQAISGNTIYF
TGTGCCAGCAGCTACATGGGACAGGCAATCTCTGGAAACACCATATATTTT
>NA|11|TRBV10-3|NA|TRBJ2-5
CAIRGVETQYF
TGTGCCATCAGAGGGGTAGAGACCCAGTACTTC
>NA|15|TRBV6-2/TRBV6-3|NA|TRBJ1-2
CASSPSGARGDGYTF
TGTGCCAGCAGCCCAAGCGGGGCTCGGGGTGATGGCTACACCTTC
>NA|15|TRBV18|NA|TRBJ1-1
CASTSLGTMNTEAFF
TGTGCCAGCACTAGCTTAGGGACCATGAACACTGAAGCTTTCTTT
>NA|14|TRBV5-1|NA|TRBJ2-3
CASSLGRDTDTQYF
TGCGCCAGCAGCTTGGGACGGGACACAGATACGCAGTATTTT
>TRBD1|13|TRBV18|NA|TRBJ1-1
CASSPIRGQEAFF
TGTGCCAGCTCCCCCATTAGGGGACAGGAAGCTTTCTTT
>NA|12|TRBV30|NA|TRBJ1-2
CAWSAQRLGYTF
TGTGCCTGGAGTGCCCAGCGGTTGGGCTACACCTTC
>NA|14|TRBV7-9|NA|TRBJ2-7
CASSAPGLSYEQYF
TGTGCCAGCAGCGCCCCAGGGCTAAGCTACGAGCAGTACTTC
>NA|15|TRBV5-4|NA|TRBJ2-7
CASSLGAGQRYEQYF
TGTGCCAGCAGCTTGGGGGCGGGACAGAGATACGAGCAGTACTTC
>NA|13|TRBV13|NA|TRBJ2-2
CASSEGNTGELFF
TGTGCCAGCAGCGAGGGGAACACCGGGGAGCTGTTTTTT
>TRBD2|20|TRBV4-3|NA|TRBJ2-3
CASSQDLLVLGTSGGDTQYF
TGCGCCAGCAGCCAAGATTTGTTGGTCCTTGGGACTAGCGGGGGTGATACGCAGTATTTT
>TRBD1|15|TRBV7-3|NA|TRBJ2-5
CASSPSQGVGETQYF
TGTGCCAGCAGCCCTTCTCAGGGGGTAGGAGAGACCCAGTACTTC
>NA|14|TRBV29-1|NA|TRBJ2-3
CSVAPGLRPDTQYF
TGCAGCGTTGCCCCGGGACTTCGGCCAGATACGCAGTATTTT
>NA|15|TRBV4-1|NA|TRBJ1-2
CASSQGYPGNYGYTF
TGCGCCAGCAGCCAAGGGTACCCAGGAAACTATGGCTACACCTTC
>TRBD2|17|TRBV7-8|NA|TRBJ2-7
CASSRVGLADSGYEQYF
TGTGCCAGCAGCCGAGTCGGGCTAGCGGATTCGGGGTACGAGCAGTACTTC
>TRBD2|16|TRBV7-8|NA|TRBJ2-2
CASSLAGGGDTGELFF
TGTGCCAGCAGCTTAGCCGGGGGGGGCGACACCGGGGAGCTGTTTTTT